The following is a T cell receptor beta chain sequence with its context. The CDR3 extends over 11 amino acids. V was shortened by 6 bases and J by 11 bases, with 13 bases between the two germline ends. Germline CDR1 and CDR2: MDHEN and SYDVKM. The data were obtained in a study of shared clonotypes between healthy human individuals. The assay was immunoSEQ multiplex PCR, and TCRdb's table has in-frame clones only and misses some. Of about 2.3 million clones in the sample, 85% to 95% were seen once. The receptor comes from a man aged 18-30 years in good health. Some clones in this sample may be carry-over from other donors' samples. J is TRBJ1-2 and V is TRBV28; D unclear. Sample: naive CD4+ T cells from PBMCs. Stated subset: CD45RA+ positively selected. Here the CDR3 DNA reads TGTGCCAGCAGCCAAGGGCCGGAGTACACCTTC. Amino acids: CASSQGPEYTF.